The 19 T cell receptor beta chains below come from one sample, sequenced in a study of cytomegalovirus exposure and HLA in healthy donors. PCR primers comprised 60 Vbeta and 13 Jbeta primers. Assay used: immunoSEQ multiplex PCR; TCRdb lists only in-frame clones, some missing. The sample has more than 100,000 clones, approximately 87% seen once. The sample consisted of PBMCs. These receptors were taken from a woman in her twenties or thirties in good health and CMV-seronegative.

The chain combines TRBV19 with TRBJ2-1; 8 bases are shared with TRBD2. Germline V gene data show CDR1 as LNHDA and CDR2 as SQIVND (reference sequence). The CDR3 extends over 12 amino acids. The V and J ends lost 5 bases and 15 bases, in that order; junction bases with no gene match: 9. CDR3 residues: CASSVGLASPFF. The CDR3 DNA reads as TGTGCCAGTAGTGTCGGACTAGCTTCACCGTTCTTC.

The rearrangement uses TRBV19 and TRBJ1-5; 9 nucleotides match TRBD1. Germline CDR1 LNHDA, CDR2 SQIVND (reference sequence). This CDR3 is built from 16 residues. With 3 bases clipped from V and 1 base from J, the junction kept 4 bases outside the gene matches. CDR3 region: CASSIGTGRSNQPQHF. The CDR3 DNA sequence: TGTGCCAGTAGTATTGGGACAGGGAGAAGCAATCAGCCCCAGCATTTT.

J is TRBJ2-7 and V is TRBV7-3, with TRBD1 identical over 8 bases. Germline lookup yields CDR1 SGHTA and CDR2 FQGTGA. The CDR3 loop spans 13 amino acids. After removal of 3 bases from V and 5 bases from J, the junction contained 3 bases not matched to a gene. CDR3 sequence (DNA): TGTGCCAGCAGCTTGGACAGGGACCACGAGCAGTACTTC. Residues: CASSLDRDHEQYF.

The chain joins TRBV7-9 to TRBJ2-7; TRBD1 matches 11 bases. This CDR3 spans 18 amino acids. Germline CDR1 and CDR2: SEHNR and FQNEAQ (reference sequence). V lost 3 bases to trimming and J lost 0 bases; unmatched junction nucleotides: 10. CDR3 nucleotide sequence: TGTGCCAGCAGCTTTGGACAGGGGGCCACCCCGAGCTCCTACGAGCAGTACTTC. As protein: CASSFGQGATPSSYEQYF.

The CDR3 reads CASSFLQGPWTFELNQPQHF. As DNA, the CDR3 is TGTGCCAGCAGTTTCTTACAGGGCCCGTGGACTTTTGAGCTGAATCAGCCCCAGCATTTT. The chain has TRBV28 and TRBJ1-5, with a tentative D call TRBD1 (6 bases). Per germline, CDR1 MDHEN and CDR2 SYDVKM. Trimming cost V 3 bases and J 4 bases, with 28 bases left between them. This CDR3 spans 20 amino acids.

This chain connects TRBV21-1 to TRBJ1-2. TRBV21-1 is annotated as a pseudogene. The CDR3 runs to 13 residues. Here the CDR3 reads CASSHGYFYGYTF. CDR3 DNA sequence: TGTGCCAGCAGCCACGGGTACTTCTATGGCTACACCTTC.

The chain combines TRBV29-1 with TRBJ2-6, with D unresolved. Trimming left V 3 bases short and J 4 bases short, with 10 bases between. CDR1 and CDR2 from the germline V gene are SQVTM and ANQGSEA. The CDR3 consists of 14 residues. CDR3 protein: CSVEGLLGANVLTF. The CDR3 DNA reads TGCAGCGTTGAGGGCCTCCTAGGGGCCAACGTCCTGACTTTC.

This rearrangement joins TRBV6-6 to TRBJ2-7, with 7 bases that match TRBD1. V dropped 5 bases and J dropped 3; count of bases not matched to a gene: 4. The CDR3 extends over 13 amino acids. Germline values: CDR1 MNHNY, CDR2 SVGAGI (reference sequence). CDR3 DNA sequence: TGTGCCAGCAGTATTACAGGGGTCTACGAGCAGTACTTC. Protein product: CASSITGVYEQYF.

The chain employs TRBV7-9 and TRBJ2-1; D is perhaps TRBD2 (5 bases). With 1 base removed from V and 7 bases from J, the gap between germline ends came to 5 bases. Germline values: CDR1 SEHNR, CDR2 FQNEAQ (reference sequence). The CDR3 sequence is 12 residues long. The CDR3 reads CASSLGRNEQFF. Written as DNA, the CDR3 is TGTGCCAGCAGCTTAGGGAGGAATGAGCAGTTCTTC.

V and J are TRBV7-3 and TRBJ2-1; 7 nucleotides align to TRBD2. In germline, CDR1 is SGHTA, CDR2 FQGTGA. The ends lost 7 bases at V and 0 bases at J; junction bases unmatched: 12. This CDR3 spans 17 amino acids. DNA for the CDR3: TGTGCCAGCAACGAGGACGGCGGGGGTAGCTCCTACAATGAGCAGTTCTTC. It is translated as CASNEDGGGSSYNEQFF.

This clone was seen a single time. The chain employs TRBV9 and TRBJ2-5; 11 bases match TRBD2. This CDR3 region has 16 residues. The ends lost 3 bases at V and 6 bases at J; junction bases unmatched: 10. Germline values: CDR1 SGDLS, CDR2 YYNGEE. The CDR3 coding sequence is TGTGCCAGCAGCGGCCCGGGACTAGCGGCGGGAAAGACCCAGTACTTC. This translates into CASSGPGLAAGKTQYF. The variable domain in full, with the rest retrieved from reference TRBV9 and TRBJ2-5, is DSGVTQTPKHLITATGQRVTLRCSPRSGDLSVYWYQQSLDQGLQFLIQYYNGEERAKGNILERFSAQQFPDLHSELNLSSLELGDSALYFCASSGPGLAAGKTQYFGPGTRLLVL.

This rearrangement joins TRBV28 to TRBJ2-3; the D gene is possibly TRBD2 (5 bases). CDR1 is MDHEN, CDR2 SYDVKM, per germline. V was shortened by 4 bases and J by 4 bases, with 12 bases between the two germline ends. The CDR3 is made up of 14 amino acids. CDR3: CASSWSRAPDTQYF. The CDR3, as DNA: TGTGCCAGCAGTTGGTCGCGGGCTCCAGATACGCAGTATTTT. The entire variable domain, with the rest obtained from reference TRBV28 and TRBJ2-3, is as follows: DVKVTQSSRYLVKRTGEKVFLECVQDMDHENMFWYRQDPGLGLRLIYFSYDVKMKEKGDIPEGYSVSREKKERFSLILESASTNQTSMYLCASSWSRAPDTQYFGPGTRLTVL.

The chain carries TRBV7-8 and TRBJ1-1; unclear D gene. The V gene's germline CDR1 is SGHVS and CDR2 FQNEAQ. This CDR3 is built from 15 residues. V gave up 1 base and J gave up 0 bases, with 9 bases separating them. The CDR3 spells CASSLVQTLNTEAFF. The CDR3 region has the DNA TGTGCCAGCAGCTTAGTGCAGACACTGAACACTGAAGCTTTCTTT.

This clone was observed once. This rearrangement joins TRBV27 to TRBJ2-5; D is perhaps TRBD1 (5 bases). From germline, CDR1 is MNHEY and CDR2 SMNVEV (reference sequence). V was cut by 5 bases and J by 7 bases, with 14 bases left in between. This CDR3 region has 13 residues. The DNA for the CDR3 is TGTGCCAGCAGTCCAACTCAGGGTCGGACCCAGTACTTC. It yields the protein CASSPTQGRTQYF.

This rearrangement joins TRBV6-6 to TRBJ2-3, with 9 bases that match TRBD2. J lost 1 base, V lost 7 bases, and 3 bases had no gene match. Germline CDR1 and CDR2: MNHNY and SVGAGI (reference sequence). The CDR3 contains 14 residues. The CDR3 DNA reads as TGTGCCAGCACCCGACTAGCGGGCACAGATACGCAGTATTTT. This encodes CASTRLAGTDTQYF.

V and J are TRBV10-2 and TRBJ1-6, with a weak D call TRBD1 (5 bases). This CDR3 contains 14 residues. V shed 6 bases and J shed 9 bases, with 15 bases lying between them. The germline V gene encodes CDR1 WSHSY and CDR2 SAAADI. For the CDR3, the DNA is TGCGCCAGCAGGGTCAGGGCGGTACGTTCACCCCTCCACTTT. Translated, it gives CASRVRAVRSPLHF.

V gene TRBV28 combines with J gene TRBJ2-7; 10 nucleotides line up with TRBD2. Trimming took 0 bases from V and 5 from J; bases not matched to a gene: 7. Germline CDR1 is MDHEN and CDR2 is SYDVKM. This CDR3 is 16 amino acids long. The CDR3: CASSLWLAGDRDEQYF. The CDR3, as DNA: TGTGCCAGCAGTTTATGGCTAGCGGGAGACCGCGACGAGCAGTACTTC.

The rearrangement joins TRBV27 to TRBJ2-5; 9 nucleotides align to TRBD1. After removal of 1 base from V and 2 bases from J, the junction contained 5 bases not matched to a gene. Germline CDR1 is MNHEY and CDR2 is SMNVEV (reference sequence). CDR3 size: 16 residues. In DNA form, the CDR3 reads TGTGCCAGCAGTTTATTTGGGACAGGGATTCAAGAGACCCAGTACTTC. It yields the protein CASSLFGTGIQETQYF.

The chain employs TRBV10-3 and TRBJ2-7, with D possibly TRBD1 on 5 matching bases. The CDR3 has 13 residues. V was pared by 4 bases and J by 2 bases, with 9 bases between. In germline, CDR1 is ENHRY, CDR2 SYGVKD. CDR3 region: CAISGVGAYEQYF. The CDR3 coding sequence is TGTGCCATCAGTGGGGTAGGGGCCTACGAGCAGTACTTC.